The clone carrying this TCR beta chain has ten or more counts. What it recognizes is unknown. This sample is drawn from a study of early T cells in non-severe SARS-CoV-2 infection. Across the whole study: Sequencing input comprised bulk RNA from unsorted whole blood; chain pairing was not available. Study observations and caveats: There was a bias toward anti-spike CD8 responses in VDJdb matching, which missed private and CD4 specificities.

CDR1 and CDR2 (germline): LGHNA, YSLEER. V dropped 0 bases and J dropped 7 bases, with 4 bases sitting between them. CDR3 length: 13 amino acids. Each cDNA molecule carried a unique molecular identifier. TCRdb fed the 5' RACE reads into MiXCR, producing one record per CDR3 protein. The repertoire holds about 31,000 distinct CDR3 sequences, with around 6.8% as singletons. This sequence was found in an adult who was a healthcare worker with PCR-confirmed SARS-CoV-2 infection or an uninfected control (not recorded which). The chain is built from TRBV4-3 and TRBJ1-6; D gene ambiguous. The source material was whole blood, sampled at baseline. The CDR3 DNA reads TGCGCCAGCAGCCAAGATATGAATTCACCCCTCCACTTT. Translation gives CASSQDMNSPLHF.